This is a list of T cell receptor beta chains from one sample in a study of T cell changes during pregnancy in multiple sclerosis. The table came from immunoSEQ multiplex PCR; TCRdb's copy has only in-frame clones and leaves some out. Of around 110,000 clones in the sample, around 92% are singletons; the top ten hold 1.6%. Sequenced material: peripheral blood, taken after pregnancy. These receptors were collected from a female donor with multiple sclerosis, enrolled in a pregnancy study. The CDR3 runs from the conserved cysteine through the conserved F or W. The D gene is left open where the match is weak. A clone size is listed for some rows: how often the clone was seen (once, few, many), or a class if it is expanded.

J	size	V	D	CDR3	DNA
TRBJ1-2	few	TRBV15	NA	CATSRAGRDYYGYTF	TGTGCCACCAGCAGAGCGGGCAGGGACTACTATGGCTACACCTTC
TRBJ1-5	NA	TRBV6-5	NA	CASGEWDSSNQPQHF	TGTGCCAGCGGAGAATGGGACTCCAGTAATCAGCCCCAGCATTTT
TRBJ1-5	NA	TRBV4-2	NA	CASSQAQYQPQHF	TGTGCCAGCAGCCAAGCCCAGTATCAGCCCCAGCATTTT
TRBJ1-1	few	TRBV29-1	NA	CSPIRGNTEAFF	TGCAGCCCCATCCGGGGGAACACTGAAGCTTTCTTT
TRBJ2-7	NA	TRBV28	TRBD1	CASSQLGTGKSYEQYF	TGTGCCAGCAGCCAACTCGGGACAGGGAAGTCGTACGAGCAGTACTTC
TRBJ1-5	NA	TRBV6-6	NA	CATTRRGSREPQHF	TGTGCCACCACCAGGAGAGGGTCTAGGGAGCCCCAGCATTTT
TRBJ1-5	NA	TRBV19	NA	CASSIDRGGPNQPQHF	TGTGCCAGTAGTATAGATCGAGGGGGTCCCAATCAGCCCCAGCATTTT
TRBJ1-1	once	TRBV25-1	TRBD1	CASSDSQGARNTEAFF	TGTGCCAGCAGTGATTCCCAGGGGGCAAGGAACACTGAAGCTTTCTTT
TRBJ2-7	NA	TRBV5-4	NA	CASSLSRQSLYEQYF	TGTGCCAGCAGCTTGTCCAGGCAGAGCCTCTACGAGCAGTACTTC
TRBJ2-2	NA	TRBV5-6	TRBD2	CASSSEGLAGVSGELFF	TGTGCCAGCAGCTCGGAGGGACTAGCGGGAGTATCCGGGGAGCTGTTTTTT
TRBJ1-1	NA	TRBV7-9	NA	CASSLGGVNTEAFF	TGTGCCAGCAGCTTAGGGGGGGTGAACACTGAAGCTTTCTTT
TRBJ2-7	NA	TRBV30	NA	CAWSGQSAYEQYF	TGTGCCTGGAGTGGACAGTCAGCCTACGAGCAGTACTTC
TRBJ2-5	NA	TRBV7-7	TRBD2	CAIQTSGQETQYF	TGTGCCATCCAAACTAGCGGCCAAGAGACCCAGTACTTC
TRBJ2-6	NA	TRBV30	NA	CAWDRRRTAYSGANVLTF	TGTGCCTGGGACCGGAGGCGGACAGCTTACTCTGGGGCCAACGTCCTGACTTTC
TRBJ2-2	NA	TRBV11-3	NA	CASSLDSGDYTGELFF	TGTGCCAGCAGCTTAGATAGCGGAGATTACACCGGGGAGCTGTTTTTT
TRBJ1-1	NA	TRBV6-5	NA	CASSSGQFEAFF	TGTGCCAGCAGTTCCGGACAGTTTGAAGCTTTCTTT
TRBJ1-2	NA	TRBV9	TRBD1	CASSVDQGAYGYTF	TGTGCCAGCAGCGTAGACCAGGGGGCGTATGGCTACACCTTC
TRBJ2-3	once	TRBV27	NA	CASSSVRGNTDTQYF	TGTGCCAGCAGTTCCGTCCGGGGTAACACAGATACGCAGTATTTT
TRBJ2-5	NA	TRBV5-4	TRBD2	CASSPGTSGKQETQYF	TGTGCCAGCAGCCCCGGGACTAGCGGAAAACAAGAGACCCAGTACTTC
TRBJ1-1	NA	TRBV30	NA	CAWSVQTEAFF	TGTGCCTGGAGTGTACAGACTGAAGCTTTCTTT
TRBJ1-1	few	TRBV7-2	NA	CASSLVQVSEAFF	TGTGCCAGCAGCTTAGTACAGGTCTCTGAAGCTTTCTTT
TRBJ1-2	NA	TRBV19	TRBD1	CASSPQGAPYGYTF	TGTGCCAGTAGTCCACAGGGGGCTCCCTATGGCTACACCTTC
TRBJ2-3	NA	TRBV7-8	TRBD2	CASSFSSGGTEDTQYF	TGTGCCAGCAGCTTCAGTAGCGGGGGTACAGAAGATACGCAGTATTTT
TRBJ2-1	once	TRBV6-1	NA	CASRVLALGEQFF	TGTGCCAGCAGGGTCCTCGCTCTAGGTGAGCAGTTCTTC
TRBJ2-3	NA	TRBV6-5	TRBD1	CASSYGQGNTDTQYF	TGTGCCAGCAGCTATGGACAGGGGAACACAGATACGCAGTATTTT
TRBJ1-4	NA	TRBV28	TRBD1	CASSLIPTGTEKLFF	TGTGCCAGCAGTTTAATCCCGACAGGGACTGAAAAACTGTTTTTT
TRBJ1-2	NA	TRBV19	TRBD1	CASSEGTGSGYTF	TGTGCCAGTAGTGAAGGGACAGGGTCTGGCTACACCTTC
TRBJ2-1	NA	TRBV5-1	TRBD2	CASSLAGGRAHNEQFF	TGCGCCAGCAGCTTGGCCGGCGGGAGGGCCCACAATGAGCAGTTCTTC
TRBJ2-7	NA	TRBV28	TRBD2	CASSLPGGKSSYEQYF	TGTGCCAGCAGTCTTCCCGGGGGGAAAAGCTCCTACGAGCAGTACTTC
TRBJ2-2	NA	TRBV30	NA	CAWSVRGSGELFF	TGTGCCTGGAGTGTGAGAGGGTCCGGGGAGCTGTTTTTT
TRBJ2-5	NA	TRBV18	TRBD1	CASSPGQQETQYF	TGTGCCAGCTCGCCGGGACAGCAAGAGACCCAGTACTTC
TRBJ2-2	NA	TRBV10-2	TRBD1	CASGPSQGANTGELFF	TGCGCCAGCGGGCCCTCACAGGGGGCGAACACCGGGGAGCTGTTTTTT
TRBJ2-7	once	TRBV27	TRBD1	CASSFQGQGYEQYF	TGTGCCAGCAGTTTCCAGGGACAGGGGTACGAGCAGTACTTC